This T cell receptor (beta chain) is from a study of blood T cell repertoires in COVID-19 (TCRdb year 2020). Context from the whole study: Samples from collaborators originated in the United States, Italy and Spain and spanned both the acute and convalescent phases of COVID-19. The repertoires were released in a freely available public database intended as a resource for research on the immune response to SARS-CoV-2. The samples were drawn from two sources: the first 160 participants of the ongoing ImmuneRACE study, and 950 to 1,500 subjects contributed by 6 global collaborators. Subjects who had been exposed to COVID-19, were actively infected with it, or had recovered from it provided the deeply sampled blood TCRbeta repertoires that made up the dataset. Sample metadata almost always included a de-identified subject ID, COVID-19 status, age in years and sex. The prospective study material was composed of cDNA or gDNA derived from T cells, B-cell-depleted T cells, or PBMCs. Where HLA class I and class II types were available, the types were taken from metadata supplied by the sample provider, not from assay-based typing. On the study overall, not on this receptor specifically: The amount of clinical and demographic metadata varied by source and participant and was provided uncurated.

TCRbeta CDR3 regions were amplified from genomic DNA by means of the immunoSEQ Assay, a bias-controlled multiplex PCR. Processing in the source paper ran as follows. Within the assay, amplification of reference gene primers was used to estimate how many nucleated cells each sample contained. To quantify the absolute abundance of each unique TCRbeta CDR3 rearrangement, sequence reads were collapsed and filtered. For each sample, productive Simpson clonality was calculated as the square root of Simpson's diversity index across productive rearrangements. Not all clones reach the TCRdb copy of this immuneACCESS table, which keeps in-frame sequences only. Checked studies attribute under half of the gap to unresolved V genes and leave the rest unexplained. V, J and clone size derive from that table, while D and trimming were established from the DNA sequence. This sample gives roughly 140,000 clones in total; almost 80% of them show up just once. The ten top clones hold approximately 8.6% of the sample.

CDR1 MNHEY and CDR2 SMNVEV were looked up in the germline V gene (reference sequence). Trimming takes 3 bases from V and 5 bases from J, and the germline ends sit 13 bases apart. The CDR3 sequence holds 14 residues, the cysteine and phenylalanine included. Only the CDR3 DNA is retained, 42 bases long and in frame from the first base. This clone was recorded a few times. Its antigen remains unidentified. No quality values exist for individual bases; no much larger clone is one base distant. Whole blood was collected in K2EDTA tubes by collaborating institutions according to the institutions' own protocols. Collaborator samples were shipped for TCRbeta analysis as frozen whole blood, isolated PBMCs, or DNA extracted from either sample type.

Here the chain combines TRBV27 and TRBJ1-1, with a tentative D gene TRBD1 over 5 matching bases. Material: peripheral blood. The TCR sequence derives from a man in his forties or fifties with active or convalescent COVID-19. The sequence in DNA is TGTGCCAGCAGTTTGGGATGGGGGGGGACTGAAGCTTTCTTT. Its product reads: CASSLGWGGTEAFF.